The entry below describes one T cell receptor beta chain. These data belong to a study of blood T cell repertoires in COVID-19. Sequenced by immunoSEQ multiplex PCR; TCRdb stores in-frame clones only, minus some. The repertoire includes some 200,000 clones, around 86% of them detected once, and approximately 6% sits in the top ten. The junction had 9 bases not matched to a gene; V was cut back by 1 base and J by 4 bases. Germline-derived CDR1 and CDR2 are LGHNA and YNFKEQ. This CDR3 has 17 residues. The clonotype comes from an elderly man with acute or convalescent COVID-19. The chain links TRBV4-2 to TRBJ2-5, with TRBD1 matching over 10 bases. Sequencing was performed on peripheral blood. DNA of the CDR3: TGTGCCAGCAGCCAAGGGTTAAGGGACAGGGGAGGAGAGACCCAGTACTTC. Translated: CASSQGLRDRGGETQYF.